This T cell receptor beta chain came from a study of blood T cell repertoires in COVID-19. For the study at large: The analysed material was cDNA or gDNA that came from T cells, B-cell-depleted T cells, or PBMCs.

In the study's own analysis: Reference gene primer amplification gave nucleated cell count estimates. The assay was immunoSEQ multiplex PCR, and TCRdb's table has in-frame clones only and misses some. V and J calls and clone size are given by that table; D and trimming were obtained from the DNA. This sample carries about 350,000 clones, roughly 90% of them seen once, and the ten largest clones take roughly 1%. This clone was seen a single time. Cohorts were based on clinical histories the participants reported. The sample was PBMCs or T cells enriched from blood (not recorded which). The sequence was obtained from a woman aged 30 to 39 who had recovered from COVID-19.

The CDR3 loop is CSVEEGVGVTEAFF. CDR3 nucleotides: TGCAGCGTTGAAGAAGGGGTAGGGGTAACTGAAGCTTTCTTT. The genes are TRBV29-1 and TRBJ1-1, with TRBD1 as a possible D gene (5 bases). Deletions cut 0 bases from V and 5 bases from J, with 13 bases between. The CDR3 extends over 14 amino acids. Per the germline V gene, CDR1 is SQVTM and CDR2 is ANQGSEA.